Listed below are T cell receptor beta chains from one sample, sequenced in a study of T cells in Graves' hyperthyroidism and ophthalmopathy. Via MiXCR, TCRdb re-called the multiplex PCR reads, giving one row per CDR3 protein. Here the sample spans around 530,000 distinct CDR3 sequences, roughly 15% being singletons. The specimen was blood. The receptors come from a woman under 30 with Graves' ophthalmopathy. CDR3s include the opening cysteine and the closing phenylalanine or tryptophan. Fields, in order: clone size, D gene, J gene, V gene, CDR3 protein, CDR3 DNA. D genes are given only for firm matches. Clone size appears in some rows only: once, few, many, or a class for an expanded clone.

>.|.|TRBJ1-2|TRBV9
CASSRGGGANYGYTF
TGTGCCAGCAGTCGAGGTGGCGGAGCTAACTATGGCTACACCTTC
>few|.|TRBJ1-6|TRBV6-1
CASRGTQGNSPLHF
TGTGCCAGCAGGGGTACCCAGGGGAATTCACCCCTCCACTTT
>many|.|TRBJ1-2|TRBV7-3
CASSQTGPGGYTF
TGTGCCAGCAGCCAAACAGGGCCCGGGGGCTACACCTTC
>many|.|TRBJ1-1|TRBV9
CASSFPLSGGDTEAFF
TGTGCCAGCAGCTTCCCCCTCTCTGGGGGCGACACTGAAGCTTTCTTT
>.|.|TRBJ2-7|TRBV27
CASSYERGAYEQYF
TGTGCCAGCAGTTACGAACGGGGAGCCTACGAGCAGTACTTC
>.|.|TRBJ2-3|TRBV27
CASSIRVGMNNRPLTDTQYF
TGTGCCAGCAGCATAAGGGTAGGGATGAATAATAGGCCTCTCACAGATACGCAGTATTTT
>.|.|TRBJ2-1|TRBV19
CASRQLGGGGDEQFF
TGTGCCAGTAGACAACTGGGAGGGGGCGGTGATGAGCAGTTCTTC
>.|.|TRBJ2-7|TRBV6-6
CASSYSDGLSYEQYF
TGTGCCAGCAGTTATTCGGACGGGCTTTCCTACGAGCAGTACTTC
>.|.|TRBJ2-2|TRBV19
CASSIRGGGNTGELFF
TGTGCCAGTAGTATACGGGGAGGGGGCAACACCGGGGAGCTGTTTTTT
>few|.|TRBJ2-5|TRBV4-3
CASSQRLAQETQYF
TGCGCCAGCAGCCAACGGCTAGCACAAGAGACCCAGTACTTC
>many|.|TRBJ2-7|TRBV11-1
CASSLAGRDYEQYF
TGTGCCAGCAGCTTAGCGGGGCGGGACTACGAGCAGTACTTC
>.|.|TRBJ1-1|TRBV5-6
CASSLDRTQNTEAFF
TGTGCCAGCAGCTTAGATCGGACGCAGAACACTGAAGCTTTCTTT
>many|.|TRBJ2-1|TRBV20-1
CSAGGRDYYSDEQFF
TGCAGTGCGGGGGGCCGGGACTATTATTCCGATGAGCAGTTCTTC
>many|.|TRBJ2-3|TRBV13
CATGVATGDTQYF
TGTGCCACCGGCGTAGCGACGGGCGATACGCAGTATTTT
>few|.|TRBJ1-5|TRBV6-1
CASRPRGLQPQHF
TGTGCCAGCAGGCCTCGGGGGCTCCAGCCCCAGCATTTT
>many|.|TRBJ2-3|TRBV10-1
CATGNGTALSLDSTDTQYF
TGCGCCACCGGGAACGGGACGGCCCTAAGCCTGGATAGCACAGATACGCAGTATTTT
>many|TRBD2|TRBJ2-2|TRBV6-1
CASTSSGANTGELFF
TGTGCCAGCACGAGTAGCGGGGCGAACACCGGGGAGCTGTTTTTT
>.|.|TRBJ2-7|TRBV24-1
CATRSGAGGEQYF
TGTGCCACCCGGTCCGGCGCTGGGGGAGAGCAGTACTTC
>.|.|TRBJ2-5|TRBV6-1
CASSDGLLGRGETQYF
TGTGCCAGCAGTGACGGGTTGCTTGGTCGTGGAGAGACCCAGTACTTC
>few|TRBD1|TRBJ1-6|TRBV5-1
CASSLAPGQGYPISSSPLHF
TGCGCCAGCAGCTTGGCCCCGGGACAGGGATATCCTATATCGAGTTCACCCCTCCACTTT
>many|.|TRBJ1-6|TRBV28
CASKRGAYNSPLHF
TGTGCCAGCAAAAGGGGGGCATATAATTCACCCCTCCACTTT
>many|TRBD2|TRBJ2-3|TRBV7-9
CASSQRGRTDTQYF
TGTGCCAGCAGCCAGCGGGGGCGCACAGATACGCAGTATTTT
>.|.|TRBJ1-3|TRBV12-3/TRBV12-4
CASSSRSGNTIYF
TGTGCCAGCAGCTCCCGCTCTGGAAACACCATATATTTT
>.|TRBD2|TRBJ2-2|TRBV27
CASSFITSGRAWDTGELFF
TGTGCCAGCAGTTTTATAACTAGCGGGAGGGCTTGGGACACCGGGGAGCTGTTTTTT
>few|.|TRBJ1-5|TRBV6-1
CASSGALDRPLRDGNQPQHF
TGTGCCAGCAGTGGAGCGCTGGACAGACCCTTACGGGACGGCAATCAGCCCCAGCATTTT
>many|TRBD1|TRBJ2-1|TRBV5-6
CASSTGQGLNEQFF
TGTGCCAGCAGCACGGGACAGGGGCTTAATGAGCAGTTCTTC
>many|.|TRBJ1-5|TRBV6-1
CASSATAYSNQPQHF
TGTGCCAGCAGTGCGACAGCGTATAGCAATCAGCCCCAGCATTTT
>few|.|TRBJ2-2|TRBV28
CASAVWDGELFF
TGTGCCAGCGCGGTCTGGGACGGGGAGCTGTTTTTT
>many|.|TRBJ1-2|TRBV12-3/TRBV12-4
CASWRAGKIDGYTF
TGTGCCAGCTGGAGGGCAGGGAAAATAGATGGCTACACCTTC
>few|TRBD1|TRBJ2-7|TRBV7-2
CASSFPTGTGTYEQYF
TGTGCCAGCAGCTTCCCGACCGGGACAGGGACCTACGAGCAGTACTTC
>few|.|TRBJ1-2|TRBV9
CASSVDLQTYGYTF
TGTGCCAGCAGCGTAGATCTTCAGACCTATGGCTACACCTTC
>.|.|TRBJ1-1|TRBV4-2
CASSRGGDTSNTEASF
TGTGCCAGCAGCCGGGGGGGGGACACTTCAAACACTGAAGCTTCCTTT
>.|TRBD2|TRBJ2-1|TRBV20-1
CSATITPGLADSYEQFF
TGCAGTGCTACAATTACACCGGGACTAGCGGATTCCTACGAGCAGTTCTTC
>many|TRBD1|TRBJ2-2|TRBV3-1
CASSQVDRAGELFF
TGTGCCAGCAGCCAAGTGGACAGGGCCGGGGAGCTGTTTTTT
>many|TRBD1|TRBJ1-1|TRBV19
CASSTWTGNVLNTEAFF
TGTGCCAGTAGTACTTGGACAGGGAACGTCTTGAACACTGAAGCTTTCTTT
>.|.|TRBJ1-2|TRBV27
CASSSLTDTANYGYTF
TGTGCCAGCAGTTCACTCACGGACACCGCTAACTATGGCTACACCTTC
>.|.|TRBJ2-7|TRBV18
CASSPEHTGGYEQYF
TGTGCCAGCTCACCAGAGCATACGGGTGGCTACGAGCAGTACTTC
>many|.|TRBJ2-7|TRBV28
CASSFNLPYEQYF
TGTGCCAGCAGTTTTAATCTTCCCTACGAGCAGTACTTC
>few|.|TRBJ1-2|TRBV19
CASSSGGYTF
TGTGCCAGTAGTTCAGGAGGCTACACCTTC
>few|TRBD2|TRBJ2-1|TRBV6-1
CASSIAGGHEQFF
TGTGCCAGCAGTATAGCGGGGGGGCATGAGCAGTTCTTC
>few|.|TRBJ1-3|TRBV2
CASTHDGNTIYF
TGTGCCAGCACGCACGACGGAAACACCATATATTTT
>.|.|TRBJ2-7|TRBV4-1
CASSPPAGLYEQYF
TGCGCCAGCAGCCCACCGGCAGGGCTTTACGAGCAGTACTTC
>.|.|TRBJ1-3|TRBV12-3/TRBV12-4
CASSTRTSSGNTIYF
TGTGCCAGCAGCACCCGGACAAGCTCTGGAAACACCATATATTTT
>many|TRBD2|TRBJ2-7|TRBV2
CASTSERGVSYEQYF
TGTGCCAGCACGTCGGAGCGGGGGGTTTCCTACGAGCAGTACTTC
>many|.|TRBJ2-3|TRBV30
CAWSLGDTQYF
TGTGCCTGGTCTTTGGGCGATACGCAGTATTTT
>many|.|TRBJ1-5|TRBV2
CASSGTHHNQPQHF
TGTGCCAGCAGTGGGACCCATCACAATCAGCCCCAGCATTTT
>few|TRBD2|TRBJ2-1|TRBV20-1
CSARDLAAGEYNEQFF
TGCAGTGCTAGAGATCTGGCAGCGGGAGAGTACAATGAGCAGTTCTTC
>.|.|TRBJ2-5|TRBV18
CASSPAQGVETQYF
TGTGCCAGCTCACCCGCCCAAGGGGTCGAGACCCAGTACTTC
>few|.|TRBJ2-2|TRBV9
CASSVEGASTGELFF
TGTGCCAGCAGCGTAGAAGGGGCTAGCACCGGGGAGCTGTTTTTT
>many|.|TRBJ1-2|TRBV3-1
CASSQDSYGYTF
TGTGCCAGCAGCCAAGACAGCTATGGCTACACCTTC
>many|.|TRBJ2-1|TRBV28
CASSTPLRTSYNEQFF
TGTGCCAGCAGTACCCCTCTCCGGACCTCCTACAATGAGCAGTTCTTC